This entry lists 9 T cell receptor beta chains sequenced from one sample in a study of control samples from healthy donors and cancer patients. Data came from immunoSEQ multiplex PCR; TCRdb stores just in-frame clones and leaves some out. The sample consists of 60,000 to 70,000 clones, roughly 82% of them appearing once. The sample comprised PBMCs. The receptors were gathered from a woman in her forties or fifties with lung cancer.

This clone was recorded a few times. Other DNA sequences of this sample code for an identical CDR3. V usage is TRBV11-2 and J usage is TRBJ2-6; D is ambiguous. CDR3 length: 13 residues. Germline values: CDR1 SGHAT, CDR2 FQNNGV. Trimming took 7 bases from V and 4 from J, leaving 8 bases between them. Here the CDR3 reads CASTESGANVLTF. The CDR3 nucleotides are TGTGCCAGCACTGAATCAGGGGCCAACGTCCTGACTTTC.

This chain uses TRBV7-2 with TRBJ2-3; D uncertain. The CDR3 runs to 15 residues. V was cut by 1 base and J by 1 base, with 9 bases left in between. From germline, CDR1 is SGHTA and CDR2 FQGNSA. For the CDR3, the DNA is TGTGCCAGCAGCTTAGAATGGGGTCGCACAGATACGCAGTATTTT. Residues: CASSLEWGRTDTQYF.

The J gene is TRBJ1-6, the V gene TRBV28; possible D gene TRBD1, 5 bases. The V end lost 11 bases, the J end lost 6 bases, and 14 bases lay between the germline ends. Per germline, CDR1 MDHEN and CDR2 SYDVKM. This CDR3 region has 13 residues. CDR3 region: CAGRGRTNSPLHF. In DNA, the CDR3 is TGTGCCGGCCGGGGACGGACTAATTCACCCCTCCACTTT. The complete variable domain, with remaining parts taken from reference TRBV28 and TRBJ1-6, reads DVKVTQSSRYLVKRTGEKVFLECVQDMDHENMFWYRQDPGLGLRLIYFSYDVKMKEKGDIPEGYSVSREKKERFSLILESASTNQTSMYLCAGRGRTNSPLHFGNGTRLTVT.

The rearrangement uses TRBV27 and TRBJ1-2; tentative D call: TRBD1 (6 bases). Germline-derived CDR1 and CDR2 are MNHEY and SMNVEV (reference sequence). This CDR3 spans 12 amino acids. V was pared by 9 bases and J by 7 bases, with 15 bases between. The CDR3 spells CASSGGGSGYTF. CDR3 nucleotides: TGTGCCAGTTCCGGGGGGGGCAGTGGCTACACCTTC.

This clone turned up a few times. This sequence joins TRBV6-2 or TRBV6-3 and TRBJ1-1, with D perhaps TRBD1 (5 bases). CDR1 and CDR2 from the germline V gene are MNHEY and SVGEGT. The CDR3 has 14 residues. V lost 4 bases and J lost 4, with 13 bases in between. CDR3 sequence reads: CASSFGGASTEAFF. DNA for the CDR3: TGTGCCAGCAGTTTCGGCGGGGCCAGCACTGAAGCTTTCTTT.

The chain links TRBV2 to TRBJ2-1; no clear D. Germline CDR1 SNHLY, CDR2 FYNNEI. Between the trimmed V and J ends, which lost 5 bases and 4 bases, there was a span of 6 bases. This CDR3 comprises 12 residues. The CDR3 nucleotides are TGTGCCAGCAGTCCTCAGTACAATGAGCAGTTCTTC. This gives the protein CASSPQYNEQFF.

This chain links TRBV10-2 with TRBJ2-5; D unresolved. There are 14 residues in the CDR3. Germline V gene sequence: CDR1 WSHSY, CDR2 SAAADI. Trimming left V 3 bases short and J 0 bases short, with 8 bases between. The CDR3 bases are TGCGCCAGCAGTGACCCGGCAAACCAAGAGACCCAGTACTTC. As protein: CASSDPANQETQYF.

This clone occurred once. V and J are TRBV25-1 and TRBJ1-6; D might be TRBD1 (5 bases). CDR1 and CDR2 from the germline V gene are MGHDK and SYGVNS. V was trimmed by 5 bases and J by 8 bases, leaving 19 bases between them. The CDR3 runs 16 residues. In DNA, the CDR3 is TGTGCCAGCAGTCCAACCTCCGGCCGGGGCCATTCACCCCTCCACTTT. This translates into CASSPTSGRGHSPLHF.

This clone was seen a single time. The V call is TRBV12-5, the J call TRBJ1-1; a possible D gene is TRBD1 (5 bases). The V end lost 3 bases, the J end lost 6 bases, and 14 bases lay between the germline ends. The germline gives CDR1 LGHNT, CDR2 FRNRAP. This CDR3 has 14 amino acids. The CDR3 DNA sequence: TGTGCTAGTGGTTTAGACGGGGGGTTAGCTGAAGCTTTCTTT. This codes for CASGLDGGLAEAFF.